The present TCR beta chain was sequenced within a study of T cells of healthy individuals. The ends were cut back, 10 bases at V and 0 bases at J, with 12 bases in the middle. The CDR3 spans 13 residues. Germline V gene sequence: CDR1 LNHDA, CDR2 SQIVND (reference sequence). This clonotype showed up just a few times. TCRdb re-analysed the 5' RACE reads in MiXCR, keeping a single row per CDR3 protein. Of 60,000 to 70,000 distinct CDR3 sequences listed, around 16% were seen once; the top ten hold about 4.7%. The clonotype comes from a human donor in good health. This sequence joins TRBV19 and TRBJ1-1; D might be TRBD1 (5 bases). The chain's CDR3 is CATRDFVNTEAFF. The CDR3 bases are TGTGCCACCAGGGACTTCGTGAACACTGAAGCTTTCTTT.